This T cell receptor (beta chain) derives from a study of cytomegalovirus exposure and HLA in healthy donors. The study ran its PCR with 60 Vbeta and 13 Jbeta primers. Assay used: immunoSEQ multiplex PCR; TCRdb lists only in-frame clones, some missing. The sample holds over 100,000 clones, 55% to 65% seen once. CDR3 length: 14 amino acids. The germline V and J ends were trimmed by 0 bases and 8 bases, with 11 bases remaining between them. CDR1 is MNHEY, CDR2 SVGAGI, per germline. Source material: PBMCs. The genes are TRBV6-5 and TRBJ2-1; D is unresolved. The clonotype originates from a woman aged 25 to 45 in good health and CMV-seronegative. CDR3 region: CASSYSQRSHEQFF. The CDR3 nucleotides read TGTGCCAGCAGTTACTCTCAGAGGTCCCATGAGCAGTTCTTC.